The clone carrying this T cell receptor beta chain was seen only a few times. The data derive from a study of blood T cells in healthy people across ages. With a J-beta primer mix and a sample-barcoded 5' primer, a second PCR ran about 7 to 11 cycles. One entry per CDR3 protein, called by TCRdb with MiXCR from the 5' RACE reads. The data show about 680,000 distinct CDR3 sequences, over 45% seen once. Deletions cut 1 base from V and 8 bases from J, with 11 bases between. The CDR3 is made up of 14 amino acids. CDR1 LGHNA and CDR2 YSLEER come from the germline V gene. The genes are TRBV4-3 and TRBJ1-4; D is unresolved. This sequence originates from a woman aged 60-70 years in good health. Material: blood. CDR3 in amino acids: CASSQGGRGEKLFF. The CDR3 nucleotides are TGCGCCAGCAGCCAAGGAGGGAGAGGCGAAAAACTGTTTTTT.